This passage covers 27 T cell receptor beta chains from one sample sequenced in a study of blood T cell repertoires in COVID-19. The repertoire was sequenced with immunoSEQ multiplex PCR; TCRdb's copy has only in-frame clones and lacks some. The sample holds roughly 190,000 clones; about 91% are singletons and the top ten take roughly 0.82%. Sequencing was performed on PBMCs or T cells enriched from blood (not recorded which). The receptor source for this set is a young woman who had recovered from COVID-19.

The chain is built from TRBV24-1 and TRBJ2-1, with 7 nucleotides matching TRBD1. The length of the CDR3 is 14 residues. CDR1 is KGHDR and CDR2 is SFDVKD in the germline V gene. Trimming cost V 10 bases and J 6 bases; bases outside gene matches: 11. In DNA, the CDR3 is TGTGCCACTCAGGGGCCTAGGGACAGCAATGAGCAGTTCTTC. It specifies CATQGPRDSNEQFF.

This sequence joins TRBV11-2 and TRBJ1-1; 9 positions match TRBD1. V lost 6 bases and J lost 0; bases outside the gene matches: 5. The CDR3 loop spans 15 amino acids. Germline V gene lookup returns CDR1 SGHAT and CDR2 FQNNGV. The CDR3 loop reads CASSVTGGMNTEAFF. For the CDR3, the DNA is TGTGCCAGCAGTGTAACAGGGGGCATGAACACTGAAGCTTTCTTT.

The rearrangement uses TRBV6-1 and TRBJ1-2; tentative D call: TRBD1 (5 bases). Trimming removed 2 bases from V and 5 bases from J, with 9 bases in between. The CDR3 runs to 13 residues. Germline V gene lookup returns CDR1 MNHNS and CDR2 SASEGT. CDR3 DNA sequence: TGTGCCAGCAGTGAAAGGGGCGTTTATGGCTACACCTTC. It translates to CASSERGVYGYTF.

The chain recombines TRBV12-3 or TRBV12-4 with TRBJ2-7; tentatively, D is TRBD1 (6 bases). The CDR3 covers 13 residues. V dropped 6 bases and J dropped 2 bases, with 11 bases sitting between them. The CDR3 loop is CASSNRETYEQYF. For the CDR3, the DNA is TGTGCCAGCAGCAACAGGGAAACCTACGAGCAGTACTTC.

This chain joins TRBV9 and TRBJ2-7; D unclear. The V end lost 0 bases, the J end lost 1 base, and 8 bases lay between the germline ends. The CDR3 runs to 14 residues. The germline V gene has CDR1 SGDLS and CDR2 YYNGEE. The CDR3 DNA is TGTGCCAGCAGCGTAGCTGAACAGTCCTACGAGCAGTACTTC. Amino acid sequence: CASSVAEQSYEQYF. Using reference TRBV9 and TRBJ2-7 for the parts outside the CDR3, the full variable domain is DSGVTQTPKHLITATGQRVTLRCSPRSGDLSVYWYQQSLDQGLQFLIQYYNGEERAKGNILERFSAQQFPDLHSELNLSSLELGDSALYFCASSVAEQSYEQYFGPGTRLTVT.

The chain links TRBV5-1 to TRBJ2-1; D might be TRBD2 (6 bases). Germline CDR1 reads SGHRS; CDR2 reads YFSETQ. CDR3 length: 14 amino acids. V was cut by 6 bases and J by 3 bases, with 13 bases left in between. CDR3 nucleotide sequence: TGCGCCAGCACTCGGGAGACCAGCTACAATGAGCAGTTCTTC. It encodes CASTRETSYNEQFF.

The CDR3 region is CASGALGHQPQHF. The CDR3 nucleotides are TGTGCCAGCGGGGCCCTGGGGCATCAGCCCCAGCATTTT. The chain combines TRBV28 with TRBJ1-5; perhaps TRBD1 as D (5 bases). Trimming pared 8 bases from V and 5 bases from J, leaving 13 bases between. Germline-derived CDR1 and CDR2 are MDHEN and SYDVKM. The length of the CDR3 is 13 residues.

CDR3 DNA sequence: TGCAGCGTTGAGGGAGCGGGCGGCGTAGGGTACAATGAGCAGTTCTTC. The encoded protein is CSVEGAGGVGYNEQFF. The chain combines TRBV29-1 with TRBJ2-1, with a possible D match to TRBD2 (6 bases). The CDR3 contains 16 residues. CDR1 SQVTM and CDR2 ANQGSEA come from the germline V gene. Trimming cost V 3 bases and J 4 bases, with 19 bases left between them.

Worth noting for this clone: Other DNA sequences of this sample code for an identical CDR3. This chain links TRBV9 with TRBJ2-5, with D unclear. Germline-derived CDR1 and CDR2 are SGDLS and YYNGEE. Trimming took 0 bases from V and 2 from J, leaving 8 bases between them. CDR3 length: 14 residues. Here the CDR3 reads CASSVGAAQETQYF. CDR3 in DNA: TGTGCCAGCAGCGTAGGGGCCGCGCAAGAGACCCAGTACTTC.

The chain couples TRBV5-4 to TRBJ2-7; the match to TRBD1 covers 7 bases. The V and J ends lost 4 bases and 3 bases, in that order; junction bases with no gene match: 7. The V gene's germline CDR1 is SGHNT and CDR2 YYREEE (reference sequence). The CDR3 loop spans 14 amino acids. In nucleotides, the CDR3 is TGTGCCAGCAGCGCCCACGACAGGGACTACGAGCAGTACTTC. Amino acids: CASSAHDRDYEQYF.

About this clone itself: A junction boundary mismatches the germline segment, possibly from a read error. This rearrangement joins TRBV7-7 to TRBJ2-5; tentatively, D is TRBD2 (6 bases). Per the germline V gene, CDR1 is SSHAT and CDR2 is FNYEAQ (reference sequence). There are 15 residues in the CDR3. The CDR3 DNA reads as TGTGCTAGCAGCTTAGCGGTGGGAGGCTCCGGAACCCAGTACTTC. It yields the protein CASSLAVGGSGTQYF.

CDR3 DNA: TGTGCCAGCAGCCAAGAGGGGCCGATCTATGGCTACACCTTC. This encodes CASSQEGPIYGYTF. This chain links TRBV21-1 with TRBJ1-2; the table's D call of TRBD1 was not tested on the DNA. TRBV21-1 is marked as a pseudogene. This CDR3 comprises 14 residues.

The CDR3 loop is CASSQGTSGGGYTF. The CDR3 region has the DNA TGTGCCAGCAGCCAAGGGACCTCGGGAGGAGGCTACACCTTC. The chain has TRBV3-1 (or the pseudogene TRBV3-2) and TRBJ1-2; no firm D call. The CDR3 covers 14 residues. The germline V gene has CDR1 LGHDT and CDR2 YNNKEL (reference sequence). Deletions cut 1 base from V and 8 bases from J, with 14 bases between.

The genes are TRBV14 and TRBJ2-5, with 10 nucleotides matching TRBD2. The CDR3 is made up of 17 amino acids. V shed 4 bases, J shed 3 bases, and the junction held 11 bases outside the gene matches. From germline, CDR1 is SGHDN and CDR2 FVKESK. CDR3 in DNA: TGTGCCAGCAGCCTGGGACTAGCGCCATTAGGGAAAGAGACCCAGTACTTC. This sequence encodes CASSLGLAPLGKETQYF.

The chain carries TRBV7-6 and TRBJ2-5, with TRBD2 matching 8 bases. Germline loops: CDR1 SGHVS, CDR2 FNYEAQ. The CDR3 covers 17 residues. J was trimmed by 4 bases and V by 8 bases; bases with no gene match: 18. CDR3 protein: CASDRRRSGREGETQYF. As DNA, the CDR3 is TGTGCCAGCGACAGGAGGAGGAGCGGGAGAGAGGGAGAGACCCAGTACTTC.

This clone occurred a few times. The chain joins TRBV28 to TRBJ2-7; weak D call: TRBD2 (6 bases). Germline loops: CDR1 MDHEN, CDR2 SYDVKM. Trimming took off 3 bases at V and 2 bases at J, with 11 bases between the two ends. The CDR3 has 14 residues. The CDR3 spells CASSFGGRTYEQYF. The CDR3 DNA is TGTGCCAGCAGTTTCGGAGGGAGGACCTACGAGCAGTACTTC.

The V gene is TRBV5-1, the J gene TRBJ2-3; 10 nucleotides line up with TRBD2. Trimming at V came to 2 bases and at J to 2 bases, leaving 5 bases not matched to a gene. Per the germline V gene, CDR1 is SGHRS and CDR2 is YFSETQ. The length of the CDR3 is 16 residues. In DNA form, the CDR3 reads TGCGCCAGCAGCTTCGGTGGGACTAGCGTCACAGATACGCAGTATTTT. Encoded protein: CASSFGGTSVTDTQYF.

The CDR3 DNA reads TGTGCCAGCCGGCCCCTACAGGGAAATCACTACGAGCAGTACTTC. Protein product: CASRPLQGNHYEQYF. The rearrangement links TRBV27 to TRBJ2-7, with a tentative D call TRBD1 (6 bases). Germline CDR1 is MNHEY and CDR2 is SMNVEV (reference sequence). The CDR3 extends over 15 amino acids. Trimming stripped 8 bases from V and 3 bases from J, with 20 bases between.

As for this clone: The same CDR3 can be traced to other DNA sequences in this sample. The V call is TRBV7-9, the J call TRBJ1-4; 11 nucleotides agree with TRBD1. Germline V lookup: CDR1 SEHNR, CDR2 FQNEAQ (reference sequence). Germline trimming cut 5 bases from V and 7 bases from J; bases unmatched to any gene: 6. This CDR3 has 15 amino acids. CDR3 residues: CASSPSGTGGEKLFF. In DNA, the CDR3 is TGTGCCAGCAGCCCAAGCGGGACAGGGGGTGAAAAACTGTTTTTT.

This CDR3 is CASSLSAGDTEQPQHF. The CDR3, as DNA: TGTGCCAGCAGTTTATCAGCAGGGGATACGGAACAGCCCCAGCATTTT. The chain links TRBV27 to TRBJ1-5; D possibly corresponds to TRBD1 (6 bases). Trimming pared 0 bases from V and 7 bases from J, leaving 16 bases between. CDR1 and CDR2 (germline): MNHEY, SMNVEV (reference sequence). The CDR3 length is 16 residues.

V gene TRBV7-3 combines with J gene TRBJ2-3; TRBD2 might be the D (5 bases). This CDR3 has 14 residues. Germline assignment: CDR1 SGHTA and CDR2 FQGTGA. Trimming took 1 base from V and 5 from J, leaving 10 bases between them. In DNA, the CDR3 is TGTGCCAGCAGCTTAAACCGGGAAGGAGATACGCAGTATTTT. It yields the protein CASSLNREGDTQYF.

The chain has TRBV7-9 and TRBJ1-5, with D perhaps TRBD1 (5 bases). V was trimmed by 0 bases and J by 5 bases, leaving 14 bases between them. Germline loops: CDR1 SEHNR, CDR2 FQNEAQ (reference sequence). This CDR3 is 16 amino acids long. The CDR3 nucleotides read TGTGCCAGCAGCTTAGCGGGGGGGAGAGGAGATCAGCCCCAGCATTTT. Translated: CASSLAGGRGDQPQHF. The whole variable domain, remainder taken from reference TRBV7-9 and TRBJ1-5, is DTGVSQNPRHKITKRGQNVTFRCDPISEHNRLYWYRQTLGQGPEFLTYFQNEAQLEKSRLLSDRFSAERPKGSFSTLEIQRTEQGDSAMYLCASSLAGGRGDQPQHFGDGTRLSIL.

This clone appeared once. The chain recombines TRBV4-3 with TRBJ1-2, with 7 nucleotides matching TRBD1. The CDR3 sequence is 15 residues long. CDR1 and CDR2 (germline): LGHNA, YSLEER. V lost 4 bases to trimming and J lost 8 bases; unmatched junction nucleotides: 13. The CDR3 coding sequence is TGCGCCAGCAGCCGCTACGGACAGGTCGAGGGGGGCTACACCTTC. It codes for CASSRYGQVEGGYTF.

V is TRBV25-1 and J is TRBJ2-3, with D possibly being TRBD1 (6 bases). Germline values: CDR1 MGHDK, CDR2 SYGVNS. Trimming cost V 5 bases and J 4 bases, with 16 bases left between them. This CDR3 is built from 15 residues. CDR3 in DNA: TGTGCCAGCAGTATTCCCGTTGGGGGCCCAGATACGCAGTATTTT. Amino acid sequence: CASSIPVGGPDTQYF.

This chain connects TRBV24-1 to TRBJ1-1, with TRBD1 identical over 8 bases. Germline CDR1 and CDR2: KGHDR and SFDVKD. V lost 2 bases, J lost 8 bases, and 3 bases stayed unmatched. CDR3 length equals 13 residues. The CDR3 DNA reads as TGTGCCACCAGTGATTCAGGGGGCGCGGAAGCTTTCTTT. Translated, it gives CATSDSGGAEAFF.

This clone was counted a few times. This rearrangement joins TRBV19 to TRBJ2-3; 10 bases fit TRBD1. Germline CDR1 LNHDA, CDR2 SQIVND (reference sequence). The CDR3 is made up of 16 amino acids. Trimming at V came to 7 bases and at J to 6 bases, leaving 13 bases not matched to a gene. In DNA, the CDR3 is TGTGCCAGTACTACAATGGGGGGACAGGGGACGGATACGCAGTATTTT. Encoded protein: CASTTMGGQGTDTQYF.

The V and J genes are TRBV2 and TRBJ2-3; TRBD1 is a possible D gene (5 bases). The germline V gene encodes CDR1 SNHLY and CDR2 FYNNEI. This CDR3 comprises 15 residues. V lost 3 bases, J lost 4 bases, and 14 bases lay in between. The CDR3 region is CASSDPLGAADTQYF. For the CDR3, the DNA is TGTGCCAGCAGTGATCCCCTTGGGGCGGCAGATACGCAGTATTTT.